This T cell receptor (beta chain) was captured by sequencing in a study of monozygotic twins with inflammatory bowel disease. General study findings and limits: A distinction between different T cell subtypes was not possible. On the inverse Simpson index, IBD patients scored lower for TCRbeta diversity than healthy co-twins. Compared with healthy twins, IBD patients shared fewer clonotypes with others, especially with disease activity.

Every single donor had a roughly 2.7 ml blood sample drawn. TCRdb re-called the 5' RACE reads; every CDR3 protein appears as one record, without DNA. The sample's table shows fewer than 450,000 distinct CDR3 sequences. The length of the CDR3 is 15 residues. Per germline, CDR1 KGHSH and CDR2 LQKENI. As for this clonotype: The target antigen is unknown.

The specimen was blood. The rearrangement joins TRBV18 to TRBJ2-2; the TCRdb D gene call, TRBD1, has no DNA to confirm it. The clonotype comes from a human donor with ulcerative colitis or Crohn's disease, or a healthy co-twin of an affected twin (not recorded which). CDR3 residues: CASSRLDRNTGELFF.